Sequencing of this TCR beta chain was carried out in a study of radiation and T cells in renal cell carcinoma. Findings of the study overall: Dominant CDR3 motifs occupied more repertoire in irradiated than control tumors. Top 100 clonotypes averaged roughly 50% in irradiated versus around 45% in nephrectomy-only tumors.

The data were produced by immunoSEQ multiplex PCR, yet TCRdb's version contains in-frame clones alone and is incomplete. Of around 26,000 clones in the sample, 55% to 75% are singletons; the top ten hold 22%. The V gene lost 10 bases and the J gene lost 5 bases, with 17 bases spanning the gap. Germline V gene lookup returns CDR1 MNHEY and CDR2 SMNVEV (reference sequence). The CDR3 is made up of 13 amino acids. Notes on this clone: As yet, its antigen is unknown.

The treatment denotes: treatment-naive control, cytoreductive nephrectomy. This renal cell carcinoma was of the clear cell type. Control tumor donors were several females and roughly ten males, median age roughly 62 years. The receptor was derived from a man aged 35-49 years with renal cell carcinoma. The material sequenced was tumor tissue, taken from a patient whose treatment was nephrectomy without radiotherapy. The chain is built from TRBV27 and TRBJ2-5; maybe TRBD2 (5 bases). CDR3 sequence reads: CATGRVAWETQYF. CDR3 nucleotide sequence: TGTGCCACGGGGAGAGTAGCTTGGGAGACCCAGTACTTC.